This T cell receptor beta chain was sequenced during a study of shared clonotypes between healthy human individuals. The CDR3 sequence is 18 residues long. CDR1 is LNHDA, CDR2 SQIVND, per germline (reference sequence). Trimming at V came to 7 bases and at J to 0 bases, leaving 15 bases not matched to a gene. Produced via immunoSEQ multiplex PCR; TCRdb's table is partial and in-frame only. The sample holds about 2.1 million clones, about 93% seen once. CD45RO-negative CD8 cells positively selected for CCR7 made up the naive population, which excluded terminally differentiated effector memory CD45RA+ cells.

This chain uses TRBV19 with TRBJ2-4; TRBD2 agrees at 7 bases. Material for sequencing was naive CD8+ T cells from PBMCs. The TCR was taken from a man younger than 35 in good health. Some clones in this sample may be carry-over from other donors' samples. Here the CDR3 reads CASTGWAGADLAKNIQYF. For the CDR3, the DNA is TGTGCCAGTACGGGGTGGGCGGGAGCAGACCTAGCCAAAAACATTCAGTACTTC.